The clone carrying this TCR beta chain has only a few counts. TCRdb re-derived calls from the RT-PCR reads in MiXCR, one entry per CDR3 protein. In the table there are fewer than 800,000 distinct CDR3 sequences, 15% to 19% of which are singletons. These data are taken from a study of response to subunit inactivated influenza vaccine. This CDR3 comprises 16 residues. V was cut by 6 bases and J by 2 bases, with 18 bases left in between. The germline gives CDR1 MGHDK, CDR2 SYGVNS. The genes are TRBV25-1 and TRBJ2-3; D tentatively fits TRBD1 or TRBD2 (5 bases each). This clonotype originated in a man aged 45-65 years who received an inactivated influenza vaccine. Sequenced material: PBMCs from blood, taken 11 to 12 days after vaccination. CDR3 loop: CASRPRAAGSTDTQYF. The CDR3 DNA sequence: TGTGCCAGCAGGCCCAGAGCGGCAGGGTCCACAGATACGCAGTATTTT. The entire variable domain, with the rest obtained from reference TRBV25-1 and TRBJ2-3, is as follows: EADIYQTPRYLVIGTGKKITLECSQTMGHDKMYWYQQDPGMELHLIHYSYGVNSTEKGDLSSESTVSRIRTEHFPLTLESARPSHTSQYLCASRPRAAGSTDTQYFGPGTRLTVL.